This T cell receptor (beta chain) was documented in a study of T cell repertoires in cytomegalovirus infection. Study-level findings and limits: Ex vivo responses were dominated by HLA-C-restricted CMV-specific TCR beta clonotypes. The cumulative frequency of public TCR beta families identified carriers of CMV plus the relevant HLA.

V dropped 5 bases and J dropped 4 bases, with 14 bases sitting between them. The germline V gene has CDR1 MDHEN and CDR2 SYDVKM. The CDR3 runs 14 residues. Each CDR3 protein gets one entry after TCRdb re-called the reads with MiXCR. The table has 150,000 to 200,000 distinct CDR3 sequences, about a sixth seen once; the top ten hold almost 25%. This clonotype was detected a few times. What it binds is not known. This chain uses TRBV28 with TRBJ1-1; D is perhaps TRBD1 (5 bases). Sequencing was done on a sample of CD8+ T cells from PBMCs. This TCR was sampled from a human donor in good health (CMV status not recorded). Some clones in this sample may be carry-over from other donors' samples. The CDR3 DNA reads TGTGCCAGCAGTCCCGACAGATACTTCACTGAAGCTTTCTTT. The encoded protein is CASSPDRYFTEAFF. Full variable domain (missing parts from reference TRBV28 and TRBJ1-1): DVKVTQSSRYLVKRTGEKVFLECVQDMDHENMFWYRQDPGLGLRLIYFSYDVKMKEKGDIPEGYSVSREKKERFSLILESASTNQTSMYLCASSPDRYFTEAFFGQGTRLTVV.